The following is a T cell receptor (beta chain) sequence with its context. The antigen is not known. TCRdb's copy holds only in-frame clones and misses some; the assay was immunoSEQ multiplex PCR. Of approximately 400,000 clones in the sample, 83% were seen once. The data derive from a study of Ad26.COV2.S vaccination and SARS-CoV-2 variants. At the level of the study: Donor participated within the Ad26.COV2.S arm of the COV1001 trial. General study findings and limits: Analyses that measured TCR breadth and depth may have underestimated total T cell responses. People who got the vaccine had more spike-specific TCR breadth than people who got placebo. Comparability of non-spike TCR breadth was observed across vaccine and placebo recipients.

Described treatment: 15 to 20 received Ad26.COV2.S at low or high dose, single or two shots; several received placebo; per-sample allocation not given. The samples date from day 63 after the first vaccine or placebo injection. Trimming cost V 0 bases and J 9 bases, with 15 bases left between them. The germline V gene encodes CDR1 LGHNA and CDR2 YSLEER. This CDR3 contains 15 residues. The sample consisted of peripheral blood, taken in a trial of Ad26.COV2.S vaccine versus placebo. The chain links TRBV4-3 to TRBJ2-1, with a tentative D call TRBD2 (6 bases). This TCR derives from a person between 18 and 65 years old who received the Ad26.COV2.S COVID-19 vaccine or a placebo. The CDR3 loop reads CASSQDRGGKTEQFF. CDR3 coding DNA: TGCGCCAGCAGCCAAGATCGGGGAGGTAAGACTGAGCAGTTCTTC.